The sequence of this T cell receptor beta chain was determined in a study of T cells in localized non-small cell lung cancer. CDR3 length equals 14 residues. Deletions cut 7 bases from V and 3 bases from J, with 15 bases between. In germline, CDR1 is MDHEN, CDR2 SYDVKM. TCRdb's table, derived via immunoSEQ multiplex PCR, lists solely in-frame clones and lacks some. This sample yields about 24,000 clones, of which more than 85% are seen a single time; 2.5% to 3% belongs to the top ten. The chain employs TRBV28 and TRBJ1-1, with D possibly being TRBD1 (5 bases). The origin of this receptor is a woman aged 40-69 years with stage I lung adenocarcinoma. This sample comprised peripheral blood, obtained before any cancer treatment. CDR3 region: CASIPGTIHTEAFF. CDR3 coding DNA: TGTGCCAGCATTCCCGGGACGATCCACACTGAAGCTTTCTTT.